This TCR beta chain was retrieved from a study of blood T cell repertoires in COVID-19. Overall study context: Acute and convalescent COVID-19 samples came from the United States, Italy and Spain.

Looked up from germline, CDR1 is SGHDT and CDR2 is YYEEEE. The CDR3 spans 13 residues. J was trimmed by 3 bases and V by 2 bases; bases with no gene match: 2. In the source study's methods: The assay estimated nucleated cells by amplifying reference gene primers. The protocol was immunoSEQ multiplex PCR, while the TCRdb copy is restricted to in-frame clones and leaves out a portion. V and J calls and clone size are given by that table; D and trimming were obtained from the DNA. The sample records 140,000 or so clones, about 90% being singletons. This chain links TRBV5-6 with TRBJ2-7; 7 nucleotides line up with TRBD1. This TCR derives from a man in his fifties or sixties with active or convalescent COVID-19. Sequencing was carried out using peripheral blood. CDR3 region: CASSFTGVYEQYF. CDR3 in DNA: TGTGCCAGCAGCTTCACAGGGGTCTACGAGCAGTACTTC.